The clone carrying this T cell receptor beta chain showed up just a few times. This sample is drawn from a study of blood T cell repertoires in COVID-19. Germline-derived CDR1 and CDR2 are MNHEY and SVGEGT. The CDR3 is 13 residues long. V was trimmed by 6 bases and J by 4 bases, leaving 13 bases between them. In the study's own analysis: Quantification of nucleated cells was approximated via reference gene primer amplification. TCRdb keeps only in-frame clones here, not all; method: immunoSEQ multiplex PCR. V, J and clone size are those of that table, while D and trimming were read from the DNA. The sample contains over 85,000 clones, 70% to 85% of which appear only once.

Sequencing used peripheral blood. The TCR comes from a man in his 60s with active or convalescent COVID-19. This chain links TRBV6-2 or TRBV6-3 with TRBJ2-7, with TRBD2 as a possible D gene (6 bases). CDR3: CASSPGGGYEQYF. The CDR3 bases are TGTGCCAGCAGCCCGGGTGGGGGGTACGAGCAGTACTTC.